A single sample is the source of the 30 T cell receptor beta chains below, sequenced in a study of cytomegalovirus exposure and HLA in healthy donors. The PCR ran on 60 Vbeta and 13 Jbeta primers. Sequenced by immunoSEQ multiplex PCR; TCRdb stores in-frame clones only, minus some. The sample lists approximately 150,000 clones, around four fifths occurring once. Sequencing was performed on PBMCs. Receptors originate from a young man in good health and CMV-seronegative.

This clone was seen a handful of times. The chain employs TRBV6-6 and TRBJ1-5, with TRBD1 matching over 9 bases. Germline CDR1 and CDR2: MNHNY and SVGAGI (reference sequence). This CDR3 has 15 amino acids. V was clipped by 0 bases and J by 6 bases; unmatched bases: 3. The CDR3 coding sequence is TGTGCCAGCAGTTACTCAGGGGACAGGGTTCAGCCCCAGCATTTT. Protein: CASSYSGDRVQPQHF.

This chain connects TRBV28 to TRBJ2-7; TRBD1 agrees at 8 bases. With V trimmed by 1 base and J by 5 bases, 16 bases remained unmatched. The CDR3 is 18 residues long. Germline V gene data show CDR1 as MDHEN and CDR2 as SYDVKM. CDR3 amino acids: CASSLYGTGLGFSNEQYF. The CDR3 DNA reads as TGTGCCAGCAGTTTATATGGGACAGGCCTCGGATTTAGTAACGAGCAGTACTTC.

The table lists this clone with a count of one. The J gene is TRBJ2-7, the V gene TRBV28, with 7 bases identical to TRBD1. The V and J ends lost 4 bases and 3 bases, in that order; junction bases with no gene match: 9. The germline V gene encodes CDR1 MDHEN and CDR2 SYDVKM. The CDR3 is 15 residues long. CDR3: CASSSIGTASYEQYF. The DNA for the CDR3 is TGTGCCAGCAGTTCCATCGGGACAGCCAGCTACGAGCAGTACTTC.

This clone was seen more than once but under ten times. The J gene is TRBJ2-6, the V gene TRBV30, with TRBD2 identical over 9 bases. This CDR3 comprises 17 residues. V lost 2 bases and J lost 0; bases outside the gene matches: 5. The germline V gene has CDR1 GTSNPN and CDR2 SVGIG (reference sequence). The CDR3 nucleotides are TGTGCCTGGAGTAGACTAGCGGTCCTCTCTGGGGCCAACGTCCTGACTTTC. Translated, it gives CAWSRLAVLSGANVLTF.

CDR3 amino acids: CASSPQGDNKAFF. The CDR3 DNA follows: TGTGCCAGCTCACCACAGGGGGACAACAAAGCTTTCTTT. The chain links TRBV18 to TRBJ1-1, with D tentatively TRBD1 (6 bases). This CDR3 spans 13 amino acids. Germline V gene data show CDR1 as KGHSH and CDR2 as LQKENI. Trimming cost V 1 base and J 9 bases, with 12 bases left between them.

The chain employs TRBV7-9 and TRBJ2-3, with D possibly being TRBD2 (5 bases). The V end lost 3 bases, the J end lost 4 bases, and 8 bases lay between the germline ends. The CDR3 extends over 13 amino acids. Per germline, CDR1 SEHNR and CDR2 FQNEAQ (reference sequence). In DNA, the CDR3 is TGTGCCAGCAGCTTGGGAGTTCCAGATACGCAGTATTTT. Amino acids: CASSLGVPDTQYF. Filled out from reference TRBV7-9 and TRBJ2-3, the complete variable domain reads DTGVSQNPRHKITKRGQNVTFRCDPISEHNRLYWYRQTLGQGPEFLTYFQNEAQLEKSRLLSDRFSAERPKGSFSTLEIQRTEQGDSAMYLCASSLGVPDTQYFGPGTRLTVL.

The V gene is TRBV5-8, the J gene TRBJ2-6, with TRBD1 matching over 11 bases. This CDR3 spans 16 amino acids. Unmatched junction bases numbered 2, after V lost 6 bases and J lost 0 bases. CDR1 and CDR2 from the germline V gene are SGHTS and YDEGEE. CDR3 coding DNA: TGTGCCAGCACCGGACAGGGGGCCTCTGGGGCCAACGTCCTGACTTTC. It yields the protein CASTGQGASGANVLTF.

As DNA, the CDR3 is TGTGCCAGTAGTCCCCGAGGCCGCCGGGATGAAAAACTGTTTTTT. Residues: CASSPRGRRDEKLFF. The chain joins TRBV19 to TRBJ1-4; D not resolved. This CDR3 spans 15 amino acids. V was trimmed by 5 bases and J by 6 bases, leaving 16 bases between them. Germline CDR1 is LNHDA and CDR2 is SQIVND (reference sequence).

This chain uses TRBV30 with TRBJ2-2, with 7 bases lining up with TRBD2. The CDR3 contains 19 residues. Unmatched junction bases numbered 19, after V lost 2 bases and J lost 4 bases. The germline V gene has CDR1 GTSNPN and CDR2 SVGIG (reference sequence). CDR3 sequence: CAWSYGEPDRGVTTGELFF. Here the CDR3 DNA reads TGTGCCTGGAGTTACGGGGAACCTGATCGGGGGGTGACCACCGGGGAGCTGTTTTTT.

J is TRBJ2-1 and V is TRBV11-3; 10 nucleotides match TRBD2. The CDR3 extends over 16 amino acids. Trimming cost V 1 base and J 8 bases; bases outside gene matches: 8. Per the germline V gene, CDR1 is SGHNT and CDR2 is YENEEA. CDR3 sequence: CASSLGLAGVRHEQFF. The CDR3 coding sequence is TGTGCCAGCAGCTTAGGGCTAGCGGGAGTCCGGCATGAGCAGTTCTTC.

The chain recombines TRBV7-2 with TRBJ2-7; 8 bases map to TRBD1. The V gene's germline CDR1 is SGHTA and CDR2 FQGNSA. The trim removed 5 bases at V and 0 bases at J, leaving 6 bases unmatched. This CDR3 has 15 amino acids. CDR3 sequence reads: CASSGGDRSSYEQYF. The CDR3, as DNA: TGTGCCAGCAGCGGCGGGGACAGGAGCTCCTACGAGCAGTACTTC.

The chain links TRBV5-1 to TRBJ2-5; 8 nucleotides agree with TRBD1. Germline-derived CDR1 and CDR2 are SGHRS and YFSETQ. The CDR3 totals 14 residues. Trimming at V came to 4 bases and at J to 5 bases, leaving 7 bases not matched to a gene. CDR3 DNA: TGCGCCAGCAGCCCCTACAGGGGGTGGGAGACCCAGTACTTC. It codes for CASSPYRGWETQYF.

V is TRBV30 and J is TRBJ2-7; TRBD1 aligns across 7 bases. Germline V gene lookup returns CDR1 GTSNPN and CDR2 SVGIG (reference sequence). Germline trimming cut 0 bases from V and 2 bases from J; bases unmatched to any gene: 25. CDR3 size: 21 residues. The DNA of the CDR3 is TGTGCCTGGAGTGTGTACGGTGCCGGGACAGACGAATTAAATTACCCCTACGAGCAGTACTTC. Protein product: CAWSVYGAGTDELNYPYEQYF.

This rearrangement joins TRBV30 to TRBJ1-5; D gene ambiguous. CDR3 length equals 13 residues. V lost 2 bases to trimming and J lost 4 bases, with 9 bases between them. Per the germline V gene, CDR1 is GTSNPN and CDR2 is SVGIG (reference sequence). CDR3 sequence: CAWSLIQNQPQHF. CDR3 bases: TGTGCCTGGAGTCTGATTCAGAATCAGCCCCAGCATTTT.

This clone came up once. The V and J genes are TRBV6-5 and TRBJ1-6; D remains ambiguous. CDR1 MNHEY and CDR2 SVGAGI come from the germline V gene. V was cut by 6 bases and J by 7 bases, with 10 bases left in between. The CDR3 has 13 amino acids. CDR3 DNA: TGTGCCAGCAGGGCCCACACGAATTCACCCCTCCACTTT. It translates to CASRAHTNSPLHF.

This CDR3 is CASSGNRVGETQYF. The CDR3 nucleotides are TGTGCCAGCAGTGGCAACAGGGTTGGAGAGACCCAGTACTTC. V is TRBV28 and J is TRBJ2-5, with a possible D match to TRBD1 (6 bases). CDR3 size: 14 residues. Germline-derived CDR1 and CDR2 are MDHEN and SYDVKM. Deletions cut 5 bases from V and 4 bases from J, with 14 bases between.

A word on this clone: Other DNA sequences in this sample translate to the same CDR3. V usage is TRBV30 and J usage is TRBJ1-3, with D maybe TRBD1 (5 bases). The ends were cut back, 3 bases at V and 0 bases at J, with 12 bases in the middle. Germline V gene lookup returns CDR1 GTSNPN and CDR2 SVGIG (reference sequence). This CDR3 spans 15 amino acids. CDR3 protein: CAWRRLGASGNTIYF. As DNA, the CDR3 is TGTGCCTGGAGAAGACTAGGGGCCTCTGGAAACACCATATATTTT.

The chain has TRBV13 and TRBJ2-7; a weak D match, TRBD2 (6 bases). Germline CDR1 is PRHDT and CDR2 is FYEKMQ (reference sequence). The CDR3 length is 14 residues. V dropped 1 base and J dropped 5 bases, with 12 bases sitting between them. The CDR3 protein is CASSLVDRGNEQYF. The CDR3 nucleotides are TGTGCCAGCAGCTTAGTGGACCGGGGGAACGAGCAGTACTTC. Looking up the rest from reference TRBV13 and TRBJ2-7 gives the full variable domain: AAGVIQSPRHLIKEKRETATLKCYPIPRHDTVYWYQQGPGQDPQFLISFYEKMQSDKGSIPDRFSAQQFSDYHSELNMSSLELGDSALYFCASSLVDRGNEQYFGPGTRLTVT.

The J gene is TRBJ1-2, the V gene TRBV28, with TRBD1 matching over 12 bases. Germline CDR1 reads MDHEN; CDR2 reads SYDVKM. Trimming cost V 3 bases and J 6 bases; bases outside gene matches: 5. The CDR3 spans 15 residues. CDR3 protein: CASSFGTGGVHGYTF. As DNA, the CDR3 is TGTGCCAGCAGTTTCGGGACAGGGGGCGTACATGGCTACACCTTC.

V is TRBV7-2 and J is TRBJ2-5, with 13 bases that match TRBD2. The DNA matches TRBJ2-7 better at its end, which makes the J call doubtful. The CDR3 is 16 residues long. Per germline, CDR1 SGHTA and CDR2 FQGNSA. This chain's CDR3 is CASSPGTSGETYEQYF. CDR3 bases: TGTGCCAGCAGCCCTGGGACTAGCGGGGAGACCTACGAGCAGTACTTC.

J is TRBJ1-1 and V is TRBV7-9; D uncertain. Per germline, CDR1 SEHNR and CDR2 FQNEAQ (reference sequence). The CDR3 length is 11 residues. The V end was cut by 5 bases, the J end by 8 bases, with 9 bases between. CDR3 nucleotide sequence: TGTGCCAGCAGCGGTAACAAAGAAGCTTTCTTT. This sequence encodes CASSGNKEAFF.

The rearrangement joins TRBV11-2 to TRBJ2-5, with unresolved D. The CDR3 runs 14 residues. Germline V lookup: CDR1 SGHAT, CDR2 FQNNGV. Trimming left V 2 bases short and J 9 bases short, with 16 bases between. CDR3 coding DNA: TGTGCCAGCAGCTTAAAAAACCTACCCATGGCCCAGTACTTC. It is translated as CASSLKNLPMAQYF.

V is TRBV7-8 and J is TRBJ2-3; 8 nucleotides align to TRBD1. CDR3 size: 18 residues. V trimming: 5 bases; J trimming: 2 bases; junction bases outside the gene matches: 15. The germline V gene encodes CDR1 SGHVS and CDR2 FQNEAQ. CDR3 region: CASSRTGPLPGDTDTQYF. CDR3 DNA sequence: TGTGCCAGCAGCCGGACAGGGCCCCTACCGGGAGACACAGATACGCAGTATTTT.

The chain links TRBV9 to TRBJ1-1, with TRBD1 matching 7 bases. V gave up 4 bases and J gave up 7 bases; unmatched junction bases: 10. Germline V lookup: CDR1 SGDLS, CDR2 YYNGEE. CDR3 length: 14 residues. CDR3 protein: CASSIGTADYEAFF. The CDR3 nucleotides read TGTGCCAGCAGCATCGGGACAGCTGACTATGAAGCTTTCTTT.

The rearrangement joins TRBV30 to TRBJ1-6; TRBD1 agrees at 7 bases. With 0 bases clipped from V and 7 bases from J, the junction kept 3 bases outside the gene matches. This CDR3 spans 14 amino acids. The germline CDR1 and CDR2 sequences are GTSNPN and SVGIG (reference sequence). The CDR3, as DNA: TGTGCCTGGAGTGTACGAGGGGGCAATTCACCCCTCCACTTT. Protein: CAWSVRGGNSPLHF.

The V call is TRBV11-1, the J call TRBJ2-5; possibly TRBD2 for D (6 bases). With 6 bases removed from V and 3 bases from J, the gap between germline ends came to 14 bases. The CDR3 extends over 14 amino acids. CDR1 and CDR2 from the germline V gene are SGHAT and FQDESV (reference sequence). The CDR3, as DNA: TGTGCCAGCAGTGGCCGGGAGTTCAAAGAGACCCAGTACTTC. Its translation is CASSGREFKETQYF.

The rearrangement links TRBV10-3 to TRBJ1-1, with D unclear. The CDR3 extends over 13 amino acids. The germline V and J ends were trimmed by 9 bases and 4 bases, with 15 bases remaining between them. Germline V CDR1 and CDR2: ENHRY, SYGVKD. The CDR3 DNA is TGTGCCATAGCAGTAGGCGAGGGCACTGAAGCTTTCTTT. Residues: CAIAVGEGTEAFF.

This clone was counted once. CDR3: CASSPGHLYGYTF. The CDR3, as DNA: TGTGCCAGCAGTCCCGGACACCTCTATGGCTACACCTTC. J is TRBJ1-2 and V is TRBV7-2; D possibly corresponds to TRBD1 (5 bases). The CDR3 is 13 residues long. CDR1 and CDR2 from the germline V gene are SGHTA and FQGNSA. V lost 6 bases and J 4 bases, leaving 12 bases between the germline ends.

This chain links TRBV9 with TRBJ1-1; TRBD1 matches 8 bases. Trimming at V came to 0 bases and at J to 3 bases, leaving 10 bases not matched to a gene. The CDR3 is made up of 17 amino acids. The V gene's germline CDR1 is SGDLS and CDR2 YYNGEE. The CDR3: CASSVAGQGGLDTEAFF. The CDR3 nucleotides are TGTGCCAGCAGCGTAGCCGGACAGGGAGGTTTGGACACTGAAGCTTTCTTT.

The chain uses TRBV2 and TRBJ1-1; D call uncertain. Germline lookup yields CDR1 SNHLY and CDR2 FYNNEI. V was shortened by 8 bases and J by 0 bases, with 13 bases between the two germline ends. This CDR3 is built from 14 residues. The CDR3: CASSVKRLNTEAFF. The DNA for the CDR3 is TGTGCCAGCTCTGTGAAGCGTTTGAACACTGAAGCTTTCTTT. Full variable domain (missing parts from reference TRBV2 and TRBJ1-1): EPEVTQTPSHQVTQMGQEVILRCVPISNHLYFYWYRQILGQKVEFLVSFYNNEISEKSEIFDDQFSVERPDGSNFTLKIRSTKLEDSAMYFCASSVKRLNTEAFFGQGTRLTVV.